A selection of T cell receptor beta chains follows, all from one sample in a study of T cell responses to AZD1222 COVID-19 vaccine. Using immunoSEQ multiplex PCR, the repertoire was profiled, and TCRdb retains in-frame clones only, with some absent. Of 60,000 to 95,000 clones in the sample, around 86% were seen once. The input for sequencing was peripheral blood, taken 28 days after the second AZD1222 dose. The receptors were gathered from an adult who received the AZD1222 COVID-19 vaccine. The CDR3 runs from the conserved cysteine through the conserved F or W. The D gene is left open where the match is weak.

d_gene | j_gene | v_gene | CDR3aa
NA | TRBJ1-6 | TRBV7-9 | CASSLAGGGSPLHF
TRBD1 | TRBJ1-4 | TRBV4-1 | CASSQGGTVGTNEKLFF
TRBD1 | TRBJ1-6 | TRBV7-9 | CASSLRGTDNSPLHF
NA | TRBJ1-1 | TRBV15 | CATSREVRATRSSEAFF
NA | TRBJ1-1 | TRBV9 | CASSVAGANTEAFF
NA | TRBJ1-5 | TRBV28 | CASSLSVNQPQHF
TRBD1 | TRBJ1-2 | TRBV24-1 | CATSDWDRDGGYTF
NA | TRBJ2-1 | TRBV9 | CASSPRFYNEQFF
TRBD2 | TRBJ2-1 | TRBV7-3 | CASSFRAGGGNEQFF
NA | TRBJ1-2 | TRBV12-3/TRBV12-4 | CASSLAPGWGYTF
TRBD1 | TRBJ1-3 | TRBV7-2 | CASSVVQGRRENTIYF
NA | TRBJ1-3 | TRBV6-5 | CASRLPGGSGNTIYF
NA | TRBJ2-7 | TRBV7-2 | CASSAQLGGYEQYF
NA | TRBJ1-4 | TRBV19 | CASSIMAATNEKLFF
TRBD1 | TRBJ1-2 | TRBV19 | CASSTWDRGNGYTF
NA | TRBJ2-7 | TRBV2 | CASSGPRGRSFSYEQYF
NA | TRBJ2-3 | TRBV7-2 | CASSFIGVSTDTQYF
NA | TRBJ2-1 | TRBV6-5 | CASSGTPDEQFF
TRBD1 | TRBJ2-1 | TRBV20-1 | CSGQGANEQFF
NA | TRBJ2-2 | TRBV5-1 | CASSLSGTHTGELFF
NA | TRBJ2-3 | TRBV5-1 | CASSAGNQEGGLREDTQYF
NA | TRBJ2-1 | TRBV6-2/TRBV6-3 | CASSPDRIDNEQFF
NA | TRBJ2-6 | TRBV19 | CASAGWYSGANVLTF
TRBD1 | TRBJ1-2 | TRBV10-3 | CAISEQDRGSGYTF
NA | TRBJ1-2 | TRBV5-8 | CASSFTIGTHYGYTF
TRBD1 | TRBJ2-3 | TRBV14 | CASSQGTTGDTDTQYF
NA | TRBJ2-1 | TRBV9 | CASSVGGARVNEQFF
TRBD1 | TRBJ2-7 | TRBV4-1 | CASSKTGDRGNEQYF
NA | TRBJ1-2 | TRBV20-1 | CSAIPSYGYTF
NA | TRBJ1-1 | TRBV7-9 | CASSPPGGMNTEAFF
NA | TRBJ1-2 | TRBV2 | CASGAQGSYGYTF
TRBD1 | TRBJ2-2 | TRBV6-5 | CASRDRGTGELFF
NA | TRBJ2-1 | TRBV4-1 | CASSQGPTESDNEQFF
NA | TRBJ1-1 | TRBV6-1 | CASSESQHLQAFF
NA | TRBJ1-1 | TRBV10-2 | CASSAWELTEAFF
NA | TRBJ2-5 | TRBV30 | CAWRRTVQETQYF
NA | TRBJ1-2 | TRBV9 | CASSVGKASYYGYTF
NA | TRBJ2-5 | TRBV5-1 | CASSLSGGRQETQYF
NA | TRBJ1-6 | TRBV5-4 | CASSFSVGSSYNSPLHF
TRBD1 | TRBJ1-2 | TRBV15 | CATSDRQGYNYGYTF
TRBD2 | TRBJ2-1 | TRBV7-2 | CASRRGGSYNEQFF
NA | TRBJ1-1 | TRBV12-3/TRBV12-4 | CASSYSSNTEAFF
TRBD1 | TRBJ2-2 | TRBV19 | CASNNRGRGTGELFF
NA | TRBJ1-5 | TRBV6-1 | CASSESRDALLNQPQHF
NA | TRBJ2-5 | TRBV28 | CASRQGGTQETQYF
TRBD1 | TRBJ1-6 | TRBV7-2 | CASSLGQLLSPLHF
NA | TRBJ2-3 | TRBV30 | CAWSPWDDLKDTQYF
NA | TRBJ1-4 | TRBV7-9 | CASSLGHEAEKLFF
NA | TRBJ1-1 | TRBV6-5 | CASRSRQAEAFF
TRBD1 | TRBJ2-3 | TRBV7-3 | CASSTGTGDTDTQYF
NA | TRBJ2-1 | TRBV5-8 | CASSLEGGSYNEQFF